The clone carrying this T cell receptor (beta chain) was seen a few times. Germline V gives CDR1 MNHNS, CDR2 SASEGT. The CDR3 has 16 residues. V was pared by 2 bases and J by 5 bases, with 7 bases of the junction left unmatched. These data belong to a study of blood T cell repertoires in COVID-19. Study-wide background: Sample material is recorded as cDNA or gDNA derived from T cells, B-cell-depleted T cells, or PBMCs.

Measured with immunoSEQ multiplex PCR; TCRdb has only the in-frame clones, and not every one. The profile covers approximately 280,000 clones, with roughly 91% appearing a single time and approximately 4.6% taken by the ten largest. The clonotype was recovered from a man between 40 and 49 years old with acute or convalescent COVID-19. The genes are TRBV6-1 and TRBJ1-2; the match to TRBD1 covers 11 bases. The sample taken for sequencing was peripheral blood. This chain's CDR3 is CASSERDRGSLYGYTF. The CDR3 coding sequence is TGTGCCAGCAGTGAAAGGGACAGGGGGTCCCTATATGGCTACACCTTC.